This T cell receptor beta chain is from a study of blood T cell repertoires in COVID-19. The overall study: Samples of COVID-19 (acute and convalescent) were obtained from the United States, Italy and Spain.

Clones were read by immunoSEQ multiplex PCR, and TCRdb kept only the in-frame ones, dropping some. Seen here are approximately 190,000 clones, approximately 81% observed once, and the top ten hold around 21%. V lost 4 bases to trimming and J lost 1 base; unmatched junction nucleotides: 8. In germline, CDR1 is SGHKS, CDR2 YYEKEE (reference sequence). The CDR3 is made up of 17 amino acids. The TCR sequence derives from a human donor in a cohort sampled during active COVID-19. Sequenced sample: peripheral blood. The rearrangement joins TRBV5-5 to TRBJ2-3, with 11 bases matching TRBD2. CDR3 bases: TGTGCCAGCAGCCGTTCCGGGACTAGCGGACGCACAGATACGCAGTATTTT. It translates to CASSRSGTSGRTDTQYF.